This passage covers 16 T cell receptor beta chains from one sample sequenced in a study of early T cells in non-severe SARS-CoV-2 infection. MiXCR, run by TCRdb on the 5' RACE reads, gives a single entry per CDR3 protein. The sample carries just under 30,000 distinct CDR3 sequences, approximately 4.7% recorded once. The material sequenced was whole blood. These receptors were taken from an adult who was a healthcare worker with PCR-confirmed SARS-CoV-2 infection or an uninfected control (not recorded which).

This clonotype was counted ten times or more. This chain uses TRBV29-1 with TRBJ2-1; D gene uncertain. V lost 5 bases to trimming and J lost 10 bases, with 9 bases between them. In germline, CDR1 is SQVTM, CDR2 ANQGSEA. The CDR3 is 10 amino acids. As DNA, the CDR3 is TGCAGCGTTAACGGATACGAGCAGTTCTTC. It yields the protein CSVNGYEQFF.

This clonotype was observed a handful of times. This chain joins TRBV20-1 and TRBJ1-3; D unresolved. V was clipped by 4 bases and J by 0 bases, with 13 bases between them. This CDR3 region has 15 residues. Germline CDR1 reads DFQATT; CDR2 reads SNEGSKA (reference sequence). CDR3 nucleotide sequence: TGCAGTGCTACGACCGGCCTATTCTCTGGAAACACCATATATTTT. It is translated as CSATTGLFSGNTIYF.

This clonotype was recorded many times. The rearrangement links TRBV7-2 to TRBJ2-4; TRBD2 agrees at 7 bases. Germline CDR1 and CDR2: SGHTA and FQGNSA. CDR3 size: 15 residues. V trimming: 1 base; J trimming: 6 bases; junction bases outside the gene matches: 6. DNA of the CDR3: TGTGCCAGCAGCTTAGAGGGGAGGGGAGGAAACATTCAGTACTTC. Its translation: CASSLEGRGGNIQYF.

The rearrangement uses TRBV6-2 or TRBV6-3 and TRBJ1-4, with D unresolved. The CDR3 runs 14 residues. Germline V lookup: CDR1 MNHEY, CDR2 SVGEGT. Trimming took 4 bases from V and 6 from J, leaving 12 bases between them. This CDR3 is CASSSGRRYEKLFF. In DNA, the CDR3 is TGTGCCAGCAGTTCAGGACGGCGGTATGAAAAACTGTTTTTT.

This clonotype was counted at least ten times. This rearrangement joins TRBV6-6 to TRBJ2-5; the match to TRBD1 covers 9 bases. The V segment lost 6 bases and the J segment 3 bases; nucleotides outside the gene matches: 2. Per the germline V gene, CDR1 is MNHNY and CDR2 is SVGAGI (reference sequence). This CDR3 contains 13 residues. CDR3 sequence reads: CASRRQGEETQYF. The CDR3 coding sequence is TGTGCCAGCAGAAGACAGGGGGAAGAGACCCAGTACTTC.

This clonotype has more than one count but fewer than ten. The rearrangement joins TRBV5-1 to TRBJ2-1, with 10 positions matching TRBD2. CDR3 length: 20 residues. The V gene's germline CDR1 is SGHRS and CDR2 YFSETQ. J lost 0 bases, V lost 2 bases, and 14 bases had no gene match. The CDR3 DNA follows: TGCGCCAGCAGCTTAAAGCCCTTTAATAGCGGGAGGAGCTCCTACAATGAGCAGTTCTTC. Amino acids: CASSLKPFNSGRSSYNEQFF.

This clonotype has a count of ten or more. V is TRBV5-1 and J is TRBJ2-7; 10 bases fit TRBD2. The trim removed 4 bases at V and 3 bases at J, leaving 4 bases unmatched. CDR1 is SGHRS, CDR2 YFSETQ, per germline. The CDR3 extends over 14 amino acids. The CDR3 nucleotides read TGCGCCAGCAGCCTAGGGACTAGCGACTACGAGCAGTACTTC. Protein: CASSLGTSDYEQYF.

The chain joins TRBV6-2 or TRBV6-3 to TRBJ1-5; possibly TRBD1 for D (5 bases). The CDR3 has 16 residues. The V end lost 5 bases, the J end lost 0 bases, and 14 bases lay between the germline ends. The germline V gene has CDR1 MNHEY and CDR2 SVGEGT. This CDR3 reads CASSGRDVDSNQPQHF. CDR3 DNA sequence: TGTGCCAGCAGTGGCCGGGACGTCGATAGCAATCAGCCCCAGCATTTT.

This clonotype was counted many times. The chain uses TRBV7-6 and TRBJ2-5; no clear D gene. V was trimmed by 6 bases and J by 5 bases, leaving 10 bases between them. Germline V gene data show CDR1 as SGHVS and CDR2 as FNYEAQ. The CDR3 consists of 12 residues. The CDR3 bases are TGTGCCAGCAGTCCGTCGGGTGAGACCCAGTACTTC. This sequence encodes CASSPSGETQYF.

This clonotype was counted ten times or more. The chain has TRBV19 and TRBJ2-2; TRBD1 is a possible D gene (6 bases). This CDR3 comprises 16 residues. From germline, CDR1 is LNHDA and CDR2 SQIVND (reference sequence). The V end lost 4 bases, the J end lost 2 bases, and 14 bases lay between the germline ends. CDR3 nucleotides: TGTGCCAGTAGTAGTTCCGGGACACCTAACACCGGGGAGCTGTTTTTT. Translating gives CASSSSGTPNTGELFF. The full variable domain, completed using reference TRBV19 and TRBJ2-2, is DGGITQSPKYLFRKEGQNVTLSCEQNLNHDAMYWYRQDPGQGLRLIYYSQIVNDFQKGDIAEGYSVSREKKESFPLTVTSAQKNPTAFYLCASSSSGTPNTGELFFGEGSRLTVL.

This clonotype was counted ten times or more. The chain links TRBV7-2 to TRBJ1-2; weak D call: TRBD1 (6 bases). This CDR3 comprises 18 residues. Germline values: CDR1 SGHTA, CDR2 FQGNSA. V lost 1 base to trimming and J lost 0 bases, with 18 bases between them. CDR3 bases: TGTGCCAGCAGCTTAGGGTTTGTCGACAGGCCGACTAACTATGGCTACACCTTC. Protein sequence: CASSLGFVDRPTNYGYTF.

The table lists this clonotype with many counts. The chain recombines TRBV7-2 with TRBJ2-7, with 11 bases lining up with TRBD2. The CDR3 contains 16 residues. The J segment lost 0 bases and the V segment lost 3 bases, leaving 4 bases of the junction unmatched. Germline CDR1 SGHTA, CDR2 FQGNSA. The CDR3 DNA reads as TGTGCCAGCAGCTTGGCCGGGACTAGCGGCTCCTACGAGCAGTACTTC. Translated: CASSLAGTSGSYEQYF.

This clonotype was observed at least ten times. The chain employs TRBV11-2 and TRBJ2-7; D ambiguous. Germline values: CDR1 SGHAT, CDR2 FQNNGV. There are 14 residues in the CDR3. The germline V and J ends were trimmed by 0 bases and 0 bases, with 6 bases remaining between them. The CDR3, as DNA: TGTGCCAGCAGCTTAGAACTGGCCTCCTACGAGCAGTACTTC. This encodes CASSLELASYEQYF.

This clonotype was observed many times. V is TRBV18 and J is TRBJ1-5, with D maybe TRBD1 (5 bases). V lost 2 bases to trimming and J lost 4 bases, with 6 bases between them. The germline V gene encodes CDR1 KGHSH and CDR2 LQKENI. The CDR3 contains 13 residues. The DNA for the CDR3 is TGTGCCAGCTCACCAGGGGGGAATCAGCCCCAGCATTTT. Its translation: CASSPGGNQPQHF. Complete variable domain (other parts from reference TRBV18 and TRBJ1-5): NAGVMQNPRHLVRRRGQEARLRCSPMKGHSHVYWYRQLPEEGLKFMVYLQKENIIDESGMPKERFSAEFPKEGPSILRIQQVVRGDSAAYFCASSPGGNQPQHFGDGTRLSIL.

This clonotype was seen repeatedly, ten times or more. CDR3 sequence reads: CASSSRQINEQFF. CDR3 DNA sequence: TGTGCCAGCAGCTCCCGACAGATCAATGAGCAGTTCTTC. This chain joins TRBV7-6 and TRBJ2-1; D may be TRBD1 (5 bases). The CDR3 consists of 13 residues. In germline, CDR1 is SGHVS, CDR2 FNYEAQ. V was trimmed by 4 bases and J by 6 bases, leaving 10 bases between them.

The chain carries TRBV20-1 and TRBJ1-2; D unclear. V was trimmed by 4 bases and J by 4 bases, leaving 13 bases between them. The CDR3 totals 13 residues. Per germline, CDR1 DFQATT and CDR2 SNEGSKA (reference sequence). CDR3 in amino acids: CSANTQDGYGYTF. As DNA, the CDR3 is TGCAGTGCTAACACGCAGGACGGCTATGGCTACACCTTC.